The 16 T cell receptor beta chains below were found in one sample sequenced in a study of read filtering for tumor transcriptome and immune sequencing. From 400 to 450 ng of RNA, a library with molecular barcoded alpha/delta and beta/gamma adaptors was made. From the reads, TCRdb called clonotypes with MiXCR, one entry per CDR3 protein. Of roughly 90,000 distinct CDR3 sequences in the sample, roughly an eighth are singletons; the top ten hold 14% to 15%. Sequencing was performed on a population of CD138-negative cells sorted from bone marrow. Every receptor here comes from a donor over 35 with multiple myeloma.

Ten or more counts support this clonotype. The gene calls are TRBV3-1 and TRBJ1-1, with D unresolved. Germline-derived CDR1 and CDR2 are LGHDT and YNNKEL (reference sequence). The CDR3 covers 14 residues. The germline V and J ends were trimmed by 7 bases and 2 bases, with 14 bases remaining between them. The CDR3 is CASTSGGSNTEAFF. The CDR3 coding sequence is TGTGCCAGCACCAGTGGTGGGTCCAACACTGAAGCTTTCTTT.

This clonotype has ten or more counts. The chain's CDR3 is CASRRGGTGNTEAFF. Written as DNA, the CDR3 is TGTGCCAGCAGGAGGGGCGGGACAGGGAACACTGAAGCTTTCTTT. The chain combines TRBV7-2 with TRBJ1-1; the match to TRBD1 covers 8 bases. This CDR3 is 15 amino acids long. V was pared by 6 bases and J by 1 base, with 7 bases of the junction left unmatched. Germline loops: CDR1 SGHTA, CDR2 FQGNSA.

This clonotype occurred many times. The genes are TRBV5-1 and TRBJ2-2; 7 bases agree with TRBD1. The CDR3 length is 15 residues. Trimming cost V 3 bases and J 2 bases; bases outside gene matches: 4. Per germline, CDR1 SGHRS and CDR2 YFSETQ. The CDR3 sequence is CASSWTGVNTGELFF. DNA of the CDR3: TGCGCCAGCAGCTGGACAGGAGTCAACACCGGGGAGCTGTTTTTT.

With respect to this clonotype: A much more abundant neighbour one base away suggests this may be a read error. The chain employs TRBV29-1 and TRBJ1-1; possible D gene TRBD1, 6 bases. The germline V gene encodes CDR1 SQVTM and CDR2 ANQGSEA. The CDR3 length is 12 residues. This chain's CDR3 is CSVQGLGTGAFF. The CDR3 DNA reads as TGCAGCGTTCAGGGGCTTGGCACTGGAGCTTTCTTT.

This clonotype was observed many times. This chain links TRBV9 with TRBJ1-1, with D hard to call. Deletions cut 0 bases from V and 5 bases from J, with 11 bases between. The CDR3 sequence is 14 residues long. Germline assignment: CDR1 SGDLS and CDR2 YYNGEE. The CDR3 region has the DNA TGTGCCAGCAGCGTAGGGACGGGGTCGACTGAAGCTTTCTTT. Translation gives CASSVGTGSTEAFF.

This clonotype has at least ten counts. V usage is TRBV20-1 and J usage is TRBJ2-3; no firm D call. This CDR3 comprises 16 residues. Germline assignment: CDR1 DFQATT and CDR2 SNEGSKA (reference sequence). V dropped 0 bases and J dropped 1 base, with 14 bases sitting between them. For the CDR3, the DNA is TGCAGTGCTAGAGATCGCACCGCGTCTCGCACAGATACGCAGTATTTT. This codes for CSARDRTASRTDTQYF.

The sample holds many counts of this clonotype. This sequence joins TRBV4-1 and TRBJ1-3; D is possibly TRBD1 (5 bases). The CDR3 contains 17 residues. Trimming pared 0 bases from V and 7 bases from J, leaving 19 bases between. Per germline, CDR1 MGHRA and CDR2 YSYEKL. The CDR3 DNA follows: TGCGCCAGCAGCCAAGATCCCCCAGAGACAGCTTACAACACCATATATTTT. This codes for CASSQDPPETAYNTIYF.

This clonotype came up a few times. A single base separates this from a much larger clone, so it may be a read error. V is TRBV5-1 and J is TRBJ1-1; D is ambiguous. The germline gives CDR1 SGHRS, CDR2 YFSETQ. The CDR3 extends over 14 amino acids. CDR3 protein: CASSLQPENTGAFF. For the CDR3, the DNA is TGCGCCAGCAGCTTGCAGCCTGAGAACACTGGAGCTTTCTTT.

This clonotype came up many times. The chain links TRBV5-1 to TRBJ2-7, with no clear D. V gave up 4 bases and J gave up 4 bases, with 12 bases separating them. Germline V lookup: CDR1 SGHRS, CDR2 YFSETQ. The CDR3 is made up of 13 amino acids. This chain's CDR3 is CASSPGPLYEQYF. Written as DNA, the CDR3 is TGCGCCAGCAGCCCGGGCCCGTTGTACGAGCAGTACTTC.

V is TRBV20-1 and J is TRBJ1-3; 7 nucleotides agree with TRBD1. The CDR3 runs 14 residues. CDR1 and CDR2 (germline): DFQATT, SNEGSKA (reference sequence). The trim removed 2 bases at V and 2 bases at J, leaving 3 bases unmatched. As DNA, the CDR3 is TGCAGTGCTAGACAGGGGGGTCCTGGAAACACCATATATTTT. Encoded protein: CSARQGGPGNTIYF.

This clonotype was counted ten times or more. This sequence joins TRBV6-1 and TRBJ2-7, with 11 bases identical to TRBD1. The CDR3 runs 13 residues. V lost 7 bases to trimming and J lost 4 bases; unmatched junction nucleotides: 3. Germline V lookup: CDR1 MNHNS, CDR2 SASEGT. The CDR3 sequence is CASIGQGAYEQYF. CDR3 in DNA: TGTGCCAGCATCGGACAGGGGGCTTACGAGCAGTACTTC.

At least ten counts were recorded for this clonotype. This sequence may be a read error, since a much larger clone differs from it by one base. Because the CDR3 is missing its conserved closing phenylalanine or tryptophan, this is likely a read error. This rearrangement joins TRBV20-1 to TRBJ2-1; D may be TRBD2 (5 bases). CDR3 size: 15 residues. The germline V gene encodes CDR1 DFQATT and CDR2 SNEGSKA (reference sequence). V was pared by 1 base and J by 5 bases, with 15 bases between. The CDR3 sequence: CSARADERSDNEQFS. In DNA, the CDR3 is TGCAGTGCTAGAGCGGATGAGCGGTCAGACAATGAGCAGTTCTCC.

About this clonotype: A much larger clone differs by one base, so this may be a read error. The chain uses TRBV2 and TRBJ1-1; TRBD1 matches 8 bases. The CDR3 consists of 15 residues. Losses at the gene ends were 5 bases for V and 3 bases for J; bases not matched to a gene: 8. Germline V CDR1 and CDR2: SNHLY, FYNNEI. CDR3 DNA: TGTGCCAGCAGTTCCATGACAGGGGCGTACACTGAAGCTTTCTTT. Its translation: CASSSMTGAYTEAFF. The complete variable domain, with remaining parts taken from reference TRBV2 and TRBJ1-1, reads EPEVTQTPSHQVTQMGQEVILRCVPISNHLYFYWYRQILGQKVEFLVSFYNNEISEKSEIFDDQFSVERPDGSNFTLKIRSTKLEDSAMYFCASSSMTGAYTEAFFGQGTRLTVV.

The V call is TRBV19, the J call TRBJ1-2; D is unclear. The length of the CDR3 is 14 residues. The germline V and J ends were trimmed by 4 bases and 6 bases, with 15 bases remaining between them. Germline CDR1 is LNHDA and CDR2 is SQIVND (reference sequence). For the CDR3, the DNA is TGTGCCAGTAGTACCACCGGAGGGAGGAATGGCTACACCTTC. Protein product: CASSTTGGRNGYTF.

This clonotype has a count of ten or more. CDR3 region: CASSPIPTAHHEQFF. The DNA of the CDR3 is TGTGCCAGCAGCCCCATCCCCACAGCACACCATGAGCAGTTCTTC. This chain links TRBV4-2 with TRBJ2-1; no definite D call. The CDR3 sequence is 15 residues long. V lost 4 bases and J 8 bases, leaving 18 bases between the germline ends. From germline, CDR1 is LGHNA and CDR2 YNFKEQ.

This clonotype has more than one count but fewer than ten. The rearrangement joins TRBV20-1 to TRBJ2-1, with TRBD2 identical over 7 bases. Looked up from germline, CDR1 is DFQATT and CDR2 is SNEGSKA (reference sequence). V shed 7 bases, J shed 0 bases, and the junction held 12 bases outside the gene matches. The CDR3 is made up of 16 amino acids. The CDR3 DNA follows: TGCAGTGGGGTAGCGGGCGCCCCTAGCTCCTACAATGAGCAGTTCTTC. Translating gives CSGVAGAPSSYNEQFF.